This TCR beta chain stems from a study of blood T cell repertoires in COVID-19. For the study at large: Samples of COVID-19 (acute and convalescent) were obtained from the United States, Italy and Spain. PBMCs, B-cell-depleted T cells, or T cells were the source of the cDNA or gDNA that made up the material.

Followed over time, Seattle patients had been enrolled while infection was active. Germline loops: CDR1 MDHEN, CDR2 SYDVKM. This CDR3 contains 15 residues. The ends lost 6 bases at V and 1 base at J; junction bases unmatched: 6. Study processing details: The authors estimated nucleated cell counts from reference gene primer amplification. The method was immunoSEQ multiplex PCR; TCRdb's version includes in-frame clones alone and lacks a portion of them. V and J calls and clone size are given by that table; D and trimming were obtained from the DNA. The table has just under 65,000 clones, 78% seen once. In its sample, this clone was seen a few times.

This chain connects TRBV28 to TRBJ1-5; 7 nucleotides align to TRBD1. Sequencing input: peripheral blood. The receptor's source is a man aged 60-69 years with COVID-19, enrolled during active disease. The CDR3 DNA reads TGTGCCAGCAGCACCAGGGGGGCGAGCAATCAGCCCCAGCATTTT. Encoded protein: CASSTRGASNQPQHF.